This is a list of T cell receptor beta chains from one sample in a study of metastatic and nonmetastatic thyroid tumors. TCRdb reanalyzed the PCR reads via MiXCR. The table has tens of thousands of clones, around 19% seen once. The source material was blood. Receptors were obtained from a female donor with papillary thyroid cancer or a benign thyroid nodule (not recorded which). Some clones in this sample may be carry-over from other donors' samples. The CDR3 runs from the conserved cysteine through the conserved F or W. D genes are given only for firm matches. A clone size is listed for some rows: how often the clone was seen (once, few, many), or a class if it is expanded.

J	D	size	V	DNA	CDR3
TRBJ2-2	TRBD2	few	TRBV20-1	TGCAGTGCTAGAGGGACTAGCGGGAGGGATTACGGGGAGCTGTTTTTT	CSARGTSGRDYGELFF
TRBJ2-5	TRBD2	many	TRBV5-6	TGTGCCAGCAGCACAAACAGGATGGGAGGGGAGACCCAGTACTTC	CASSTNRMGGETQYF
TRBJ2-2	-	many	TRBV24-1	TGTGCCACCAGTTCAGGGAGTGTCGCCGGGGAGCTGTTTTTT	CATSSGSVAGELFF
TRBJ2-6	-	few	TRBV25-1	TGTGCCAGCACGACAGACGGGGCCAACGTCCTGACTTTC	CASTTDGANVLTF
TRBJ2-3	TRBD2	-	TRBV30	TGTGCCTGGAGTTACCTAGCGGGGGGTGGCACAGATACGCAGTATTTT	CAWSYLAGGGTDTQYF
TRBJ1-5	-	-	TRBV20-1	TGCAGTGCTAGGCCGGCCATTGGAAGCAATCAGCCCCAGCATTTT	CSARPAIGSNQPQHF
TRBJ1-4	-	-	TRBV5-1	TGCGTCATCAGCTTGGCAGGGGCTGGGGAAAAACTGTTTTTT	CVISLAGAGEKLFF
TRBJ2-1	-	-	TRBV30	TGTGCCTGGAGTTTGTTGGATGATCAGTTCTTC	CAWSLLDDQFF
TRBJ2-7	TRBD2	many	TRBV20-1	TGCAGTGCTGGAAGAGCGGGAGTGTCCGACGAGCAGTACTTC	CSAGRAGVSDEQYF
TRBJ2-5	-	many	TRBV29-1	TGCAGCGTTGAATCCGGCAGGGCCACCGGCTTC	CSVESGRATGF
TRBJ2-7	-	-	TRBV20-1	TGCAGTGCTAGAGCCTCCGGGACCGGGTCACGCGAGCAGTACTTC	CSARASGTGSREQYF
TRBJ1-4	TRBD1	many	TRBV6-2/TRBV6-3	TGTGCCAGCAGCTCTGGACAGGGCCCTGAAAAACTGTTTTTT	CASSSGQGPEKLFF
TRBJ2-7	-	-	TRBV19	TGTGCCAGTAGTACGCAGGGGTTCTTTGGGGAGCAGTACTTC	CASSTQGFFGEQYF
TRBJ2-7	TRBD1	many	TRBV11-2	TGTGCCAGCAGCTATAGGACAGGGACATACGAGCAGTACTTC	CASSYRTGTYEQYF
TRBJ1-1	TRBD1	-	TRBV24-1	TGTGCCACCAGTGATCCGACAGGGAGGGGTGAAGCTTTCTTT	CATSDPTGRGEAFF
TRBJ2-1	-	many	TRBV20-1	TGCAGTGCTAGAACCAGGGGCCGCTACAATGAGCAGTTCTTC	CSARTRGRYNEQFF
TRBJ2-7	-	many	TRBV7-9	TGTGCCAGCACCGAGGGCGCGGGGGAGCAGTACTTC	CASTEGAGEQYF
TRBJ2-5	TRBD2	many	TRBV18	TGTGCCAGCTCACGTACGGGAGGAGGAGAGACCCAGTACTTC	CASSRTGGGETQYF
TRBJ1-2	-	many	TRBV14	TGTGCCAGCAGCCAAGTGTGGGACTCTAACTATGGCTACACCTTC	CASSQVWDSNYGYTF
TRBJ2-7	TRBD2	-	TRBV3-1	TGTGCCAGCAGCCTCGGGGCTAGCGGCACCTACGAGCAGTACTTC	CASSLGASGTYEQYF
TRBJ2-7	TRBD1	-	TRBV5-1	TGCGCCAGCAGCTTGGCAGGGGACAGGACAGAGTACTTC	CASSLAGDRTEYF
TRBJ2-5	TRBD2	many	TRBV20-1	TGCAGCACGTACCGGCTAGCGGGGAGAGAGACCCAGTACTTC	CSTYRLAGRETQYF
TRBJ2-3	-	many	TRBV29-1	TGCAGCGTTGATGGGAGTAGTGGGGGGACAGATACGCAGTATTTT	CSVDGSSGGTDTQYF
TRBJ1-2	TRBD1	many	TRBV18	TGTGCCAGCTCACCACTGCCCCCGGGACAGGGCTTCTATGGCTACACCTTC	CASSPLPPGQGFYGYTF
TRBJ1-6	-	-	TRBV9	TGTGCCAGCAGCGTAGAAGGAGGAAGTTCACCCCTCCACTTT	CASSVEGGSSPLHF
TRBJ1-4	-	many	TRBV12-3/TRBV12-4	TGTGCCAGCAGTGGAGGGCATGAAAAACTGTTTTTT	CASSGGHEKLFF
TRBJ2-7	TRBD2	many	TRBV4-2	TGTGCCAGCAGCCCTCGAGAAGCGGGATCCTACGAGCAGTACTTC	CASSPREAGSYEQYF
TRBJ1-5	-	many	TRBV27	TGTGCCAGCACCAACAGCCCTGGGCAGCCCCAGCATTTT	CASTNSPGQPQHF
TRBJ1-2	TRBD1	-	TRBV30	TGTGCCTGGGGCCCCATGGGACAGGTATCGTACTATGGCTACACCTTC	CAWGPMGQVSYYGYTF
TRBJ1-6	-	few	TRBV2	TGTGCCAGCAGTGTGTGGGATTCACCCCTCCACTTT	CASSVWDSPLHF
TRBJ2-1	TRBD1	many	TRBV6-4	TGTGCCAGCAGTGATAGGACAGGGCTTAATTATGAGCAGTTCTTC	CASSDRTGLNYEQFF
TRBJ2-7	-	few	TRBV30	TGTGCCTGGAGGAGGGGAGGCTCCTACGAGCAGTACTTC	CAWRRGGSYEQYF
TRBJ2-7	-	few	TRBV27	TGTGCCAGCAGTCCTAGCCCCCGGGGATCCTACGAGCAGTACTTC	CASSPSPRGSYEQYF
TRBJ1-3	TRBD1	many	TRBV27	TGTGCCAGCAGCCTGACAGGGAGCTCTGGAAACACCATATATTTT	CASSLTGSSGNTIYF
TRBJ2-3	-	many	TRBV19	TGTGCCAGTAGTATAGGAGTGGGGACCGCAAGTACGCAGTATTTT	CASSIGVGTASTQYF
TRBJ2-7	TRBD2	many	TRBV6-1	TGTGCCAGCAGCACGGGACTAGCGGGAGGTATCTTCGAGCAGTACTTC	CASSTGLAGGIFEQYF
TRBJ2-5	-	-	TRBV24-1	TGTGCCACCAGTGATCTCGGTGCCGGGGGAAAAGAGACCCAGTACTTC	CATSDLGAGGKETQYF
TRBJ2-7	-	-	TRBV11-2	TGTGCCAGCAGCCCCGGGGCGGCCCGGTCCTTAAGCGAGCAGTACTTC	CASSPGAARSLSEQYF
TRBJ2-7	TRBD1	many	TRBV24-1	TGTGCCACCAGTGAGACAGGGGGCGACGAGCAGTACTTC	CATSETGGDEQYF
TRBJ2-7	TRBD1	-	TRBV7-9	TGTGCCAGCAGCCGCGAGGGGGCCGACTACGAGCAGTACTTC	CASSREGADYEQYF
TRBJ2-3	-	-	TRBV13	TGTGCCAGCAGCCCGGACAGGCGGGAACCAGTTCCAGATACGCAGTATTTT	CASSPDRREPVPDTQYF
TRBJ2-2	-	many	TRBV29-1	TGCAGCGTTGCGGGTCAGTGGGGAGACGGGGAGCTGTTTTTT	CSVAGQWGDGELFF
TRBJ2-3	-	few	TRBV15	TGTGCCACCAGCAGAGGACAGTACACAGATACGCAGTATTTT	CATSRGQYTDTQYF
TRBJ2-5	TRBD2	-	TRBV6-2/TRBV6-3	TGTGCCAGCAGCTCCTATGGACTAGCGGGAGAAGAGACCCAGTACTTC	CASSSYGLAGEETQYF
TRBJ2-1	-	many	TRBV6-1	TGTGCCAGCAGTGGCACAGGCCTAACCTACAATGAGCAGTTCTTC	CASSGTGLTYNEQFF
TRBJ2-5	-	-	TRBV2	TGTGCCAGCAGTCCGACAGTCCACCAAGAGACCCAGTACTTC	CASSPTVHQETQYF
TRBJ2-3	-	-	TRBV11-2	TGTGCCAGCAGCTTAGACGACAGTGCCCCCACAGATACGCAGTATTTT	CASSLDDSAPTDTQYF
TRBJ2-1	TRBD1	many	TRBV6-1	TGTGCCAGCAGTCGGGGGACAGGGGTCAATGAGCAGTTCTTC	CASSRGTGVNEQFF
TRBJ2-1	TRBD2	many	TRBV24-1	TGTGCCACCAGCCAGACTAGCGCGCGCGACAATGAGCAGTTCTTC	CATSQTSARDNEQFF
TRBJ2-1	TRBD2	once	TRBV18	TGTGCCAGCTCACCCCCTAAGCGGGGGGAGGAAAATGAGCAGTTCTTC	CASSPPKRGEENEQFF
TRBJ1-5	-	many	TRBV11-2	TGTGCCAGCAGCGCCGAGGTCGGGTCCCAGCATTTT	CASSAEVGSQHF
TRBJ2-2	-	many	TRBV2	TGTGCCAGCAGTGAAACGGTGAACACCGGGGAGCTGTTTTTT	CASSETVNTGELFF